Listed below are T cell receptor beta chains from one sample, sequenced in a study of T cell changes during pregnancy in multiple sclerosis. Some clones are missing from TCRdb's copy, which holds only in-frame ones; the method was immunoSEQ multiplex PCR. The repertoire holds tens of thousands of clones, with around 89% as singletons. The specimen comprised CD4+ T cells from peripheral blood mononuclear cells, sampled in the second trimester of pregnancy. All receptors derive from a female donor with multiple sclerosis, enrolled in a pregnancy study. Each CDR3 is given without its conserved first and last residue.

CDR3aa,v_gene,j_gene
ASSTTGSPQY,TRBV7-2,TRBJ2-3
ASSLVRNEKLF,TRBV5-6,TRBJ1-4
SVLGLAGAPETQY,TRBV29-1,TRBJ2-5
ASSFGSGRAGLKTGELF,TRBV5-4,TRBJ2-2
ASSIDMGGRAANEQF,TRBV19,TRBJ2-1
ASSLLQAGETQY,TRBV27,TRBJ2-5
ASSQDIGTSGYNEQF,TRBV4-3,TRBJ2-1
ASSWGQARPNYGYT,TRBV7-8,TRBJ1-2
ASSPIRQGDLEKLF,TRBV18,TRBJ1-4
ASSLFYEQY,TRBV6-4,TRBJ2-7
ASSVGTGGQGFTEAF,TRBV9,TRBJ1-1
ASSIAPGEQF,TRBV7-2,TRBJ2-1
ASSLRGNEKLF,TRBV18,TRBJ1-4
ASSQSGRAYNEQF,TRBV5-6,TRBJ2-1
ASSIGTATTGELF,TRBV18,TRBJ2-2
AWCTGKNQPQH,TRBV30,TRBJ1-5
ASSVSGTGWTGELF,TRBV19,TRBJ2-2